Below, one T cell receptor beta chain is given with its context. Its antigen is unidentified. Amounts of roughly 1-11 million cryopreserved PBMC were held in the samples before DNA extraction. At the survey level, the v3.0 immunoSEQ assay was run. Some clones are missing from TCRdb's copy, which holds only in-frame ones; the method was immunoSEQ multiplex PCR. This table holds some 34,000 clones, roughly 95% found once. The sample belongs to a study of long-term antiretroviral therapy in people with HIV. Study information: By about a decade, the earliest samples predate the 2015 immediate-ART recommendation. Points from the study as a whole: Possibly under older ART regimens, blood was drawn between about 2004 and 2017. Pre-ART expanded TRB clones stayed dominant throughout, though often decreasing after ART.

Germline loops: CDR1 SGHDT, CDR2 YYEEEE. The CDR3 loop spans 15 amino acids. Losses at the gene ends were 0 bases for V and 2 bases for J; bases not matched to a gene: 2. Sequencing was performed on unsorted PBMCs, taken 6.6 years after starting antiretroviral therapy. The TCR originated in a man aged 25 to 40 with HIV. V and J are TRBV5-6 and TRBJ1-2, with 9 positions matching TRBD1. In nucleotides, the CDR3 is TGTGCCAGCAGCTTGGAGGACAGGGGCAACTATGGCTACACCTTC. It codes for CASSLEDRGNYGYTF.